This T cell receptor (beta chain) was identified in a study of control samples from healthy donors and cancer patients. Generated by immunoSEQ multiplex PCR, the TCRdb table keeps only in-frame clones and is missing some. The table has 150,000 to 200,000 clones, 91% seen once. Germline V gene data show CDR1 as MNHEY and CDR2 as SMNVEV (reference sequence). The V gene end was trimmed by 7 bases and the J gene end by 5 bases; junction bases not matched to a gene: 7. There are 15 residues in the CDR3. The sequence came from a young woman in good health. Material for sequencing was blood. This chain links TRBV27 with TRBJ2-1; TRBD2 matches at 11 bases. This CDR3 reads CASTPGLAANNEQFF. CDR3 nucleotide sequence: TGTGCCAGCACCCCGGGACTAGCGGCAAACAATGAGCAGTTCTTC.